This paragraph reports one T cell receptor beta chain. This sample stems from a study of T cells after yellow fever vaccination. TCRdb re-derived calls from the 5' RACE reads in MiXCR, one entry per CDR3 protein. The sample contains under 300,000 distinct CDR3 sequences, 6.9% of which appear only once. Germline V gene sequence: CDR1 SQVTM, CDR2 ANQGSEA. Trimming stripped 3 bases from V and 3 bases from J, with 11 bases between. The CDR3 runs to 13 residues. The sequence was obtained from a man aged 25-45 years who received the YFV17D yellow fever vaccine. The gene calls are TRBV29-1 and TRBJ1-1, with D possibly TRBD1 on 6 matching bases. The sequencing used CD4+ T cells sorted from PBMCs, collected 15 days after the yellow fever booster vaccination. This CDR3 is CSVDRGADTEAFF. The CDR3 DNA sequence: TGCAGCGTTGACAGGGGCGCGGACACTGAAGCTTTCTTT.